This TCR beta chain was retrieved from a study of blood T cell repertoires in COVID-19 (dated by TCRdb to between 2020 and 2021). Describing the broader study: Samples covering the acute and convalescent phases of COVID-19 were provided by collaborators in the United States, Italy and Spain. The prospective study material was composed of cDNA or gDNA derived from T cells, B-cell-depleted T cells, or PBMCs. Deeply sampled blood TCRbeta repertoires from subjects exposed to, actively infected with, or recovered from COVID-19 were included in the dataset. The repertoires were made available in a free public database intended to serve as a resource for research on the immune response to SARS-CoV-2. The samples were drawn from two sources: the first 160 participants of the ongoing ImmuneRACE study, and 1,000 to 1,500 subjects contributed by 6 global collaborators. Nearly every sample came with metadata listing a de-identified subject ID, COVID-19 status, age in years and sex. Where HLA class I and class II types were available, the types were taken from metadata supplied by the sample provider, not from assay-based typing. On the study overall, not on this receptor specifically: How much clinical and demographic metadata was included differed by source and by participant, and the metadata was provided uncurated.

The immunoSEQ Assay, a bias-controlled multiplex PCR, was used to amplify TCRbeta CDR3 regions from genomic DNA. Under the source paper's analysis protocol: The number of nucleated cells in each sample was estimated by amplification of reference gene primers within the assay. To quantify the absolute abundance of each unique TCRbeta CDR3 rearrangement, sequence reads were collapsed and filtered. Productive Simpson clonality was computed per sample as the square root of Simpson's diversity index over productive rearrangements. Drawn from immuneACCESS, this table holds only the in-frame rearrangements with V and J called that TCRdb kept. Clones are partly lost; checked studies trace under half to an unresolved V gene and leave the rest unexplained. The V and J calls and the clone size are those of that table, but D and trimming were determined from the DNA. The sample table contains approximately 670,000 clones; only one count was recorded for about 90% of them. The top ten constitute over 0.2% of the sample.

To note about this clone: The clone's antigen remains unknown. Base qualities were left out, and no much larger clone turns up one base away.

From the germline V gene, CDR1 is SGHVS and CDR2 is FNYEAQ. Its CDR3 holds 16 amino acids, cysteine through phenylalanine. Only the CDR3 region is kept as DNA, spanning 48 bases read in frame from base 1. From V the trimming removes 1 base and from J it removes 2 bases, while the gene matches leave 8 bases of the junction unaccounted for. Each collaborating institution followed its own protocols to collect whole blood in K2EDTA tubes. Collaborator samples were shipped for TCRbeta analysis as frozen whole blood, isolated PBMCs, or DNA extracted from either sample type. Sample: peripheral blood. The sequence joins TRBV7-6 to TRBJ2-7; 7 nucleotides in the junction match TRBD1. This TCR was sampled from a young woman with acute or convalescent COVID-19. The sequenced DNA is TGTGCCAGCAGCTTAGATCCTTGGGGACAGACCTACGAGCAGTACTTC. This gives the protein CASSLDPWGQTYEQYF.